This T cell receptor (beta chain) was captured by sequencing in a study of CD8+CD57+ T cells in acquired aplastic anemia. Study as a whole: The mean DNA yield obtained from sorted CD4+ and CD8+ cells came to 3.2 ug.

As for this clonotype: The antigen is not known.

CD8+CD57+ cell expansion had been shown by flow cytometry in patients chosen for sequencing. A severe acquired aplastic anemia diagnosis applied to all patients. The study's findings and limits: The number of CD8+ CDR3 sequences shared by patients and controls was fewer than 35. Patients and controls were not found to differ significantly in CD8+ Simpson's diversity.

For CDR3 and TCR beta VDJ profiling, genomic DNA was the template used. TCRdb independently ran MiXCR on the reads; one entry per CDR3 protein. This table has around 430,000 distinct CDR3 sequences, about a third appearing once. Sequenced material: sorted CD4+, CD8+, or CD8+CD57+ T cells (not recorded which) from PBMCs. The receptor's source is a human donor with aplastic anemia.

The DNA for the CDR3 is TGTGCCAGCAGTTTTGACGGAACAATCAGCCCCCAGCATTTT. Translating gives CASSFDGTISPQHF. The gene calls are TRBV12-3 or TRBV12-4 and TRBJ1-5; D ambiguous. This CDR3 is built from 14 residues. V was clipped by 3 bases and J by 10 bases, with 16 bases between them.